This paragraph covers one TCR beta chain sequence. What it binds is unknown. At baseline, cycle 4 day 1, and cycle 7 day 1, blood was sampled. The data were taken from a study of OX40 agonist ivuxolimab in advanced cancers. Study-level background: Ivuxolimab, an agonistic anti-OX40 (CD134) antibody, was given to patients.

The germline gives CDR1 LGHNA, CDR2 YNFKEQ. Trimming at V came to 0 bases and at J to 2 bases, leaving 8 bases not matched to a gene. The CDR3 runs to 17 residues. TCRdb's table, derived via immunoSEQ multiplex PCR, lists solely in-frame clones and lacks some. The sample lists under 100,000 clones; nearly 90% were seen once. Broader study findings: Expanded peripheral T cells had an undetermined antigen specificity. At 0.1 to 3.0 mg/kg and by week 6, clonal expansion occurred in CD4+ and CD8+ blood T cells.

The J gene is TRBJ2-3, the V gene TRBV4-2; 7 bases are shared with TRBD2. The receptor comes from an adult with an advanced solid tumor such as melanoma, head and neck, liver or kidney cancer. The sequences come from CD4+ or CD8+ T cells sorted from blood, collected in a trial of the OX40 agonist ivuxolimab. The CDR3 DNA sequence: TGTGCCAGCAGCCAAGATAAAGCTAGCGGAGTCACAGATACGCAGTATTTT. Its translation: CASSQDKASGVTDTQYF.